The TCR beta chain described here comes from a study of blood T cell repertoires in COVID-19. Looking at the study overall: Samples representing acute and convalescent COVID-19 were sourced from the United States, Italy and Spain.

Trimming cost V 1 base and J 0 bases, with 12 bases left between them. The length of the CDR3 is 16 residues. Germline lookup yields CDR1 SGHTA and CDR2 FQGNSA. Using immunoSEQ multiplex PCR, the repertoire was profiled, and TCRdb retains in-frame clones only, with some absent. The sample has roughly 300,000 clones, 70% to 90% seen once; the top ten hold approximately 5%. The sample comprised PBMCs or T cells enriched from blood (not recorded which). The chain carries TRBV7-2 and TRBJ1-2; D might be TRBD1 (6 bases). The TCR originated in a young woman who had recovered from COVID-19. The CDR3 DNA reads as TGTGCCAGCAGCTTAGGACAGGAGAGGGCTAACTATGGCTACACCTTC. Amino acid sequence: CASSLGQERANYGYTF.